What follows describes a single TCR beta chain. Using immunoSEQ multiplex PCR, the repertoire was profiled, and TCRdb retains in-frame clones only, with some absent. The sample has about 180,000 clones; 85% to 90% are singletons. The sample is drawn from a study of blood T cell repertoires in COVID-19. Whole-study context: Some COVID-19 samples were acute and others convalescent; all came from the United States, Italy and Spain.

Participants came from some 26 US areas, aged about 18 to 100 years. Germline loops: CDR1 GTSNPN, CDR2 SVGIG (reference sequence). This CDR3 has 13 amino acids. V was clipped by 8 bases and J by 0 bases; unmatched bases: 6. This TCR derives from a man in his forties who had recovered from COVID-19. The sequenced material came from PBMCs or T cells enriched from blood (not recorded which). The rearrangement uses TRBV30 and TRBJ1-2, with 7 bases aligning to TRBD1. Written as DNA, the CDR3 is TGTGCCGCGCCGACAGGGTCTAACTATGGCTACACCTTC. Its protein product is CAAPTGSNYGYTF.